There are a few counts of the clone carrying this TCR beta chain. This sample was included in a study of blood T cell repertoires in COVID-19. As for the study in general: Sources were T cells, B-cell-depleted T cells, or PBMCs; the material itself was cDNA or gDNA.

Clones were sequenced by immunoSEQ multiplex PCR, and TCRdb holds only the in-frame ones, with some missing. The sample includes fewer than 200,000 clones, around 73% seen only once; the top ten take roughly 17%. The germline V gene encodes CDR1 MDHEN and CDR2 SYDVKM. The CDR3 loop spans 12 amino acids. Trimming took 6 bases from V and 3 from J, leaving 9 bases between them. Individuals aged roughly 18 to 100 years were recruited from roughly 22 US areas. Material for sequencing was PBMCs or T cells enriched from blood (not recorded which). The sequence derives from a woman aged 45 to 65 who had recovered from COVID-19. The chain uses TRBV28 and TRBJ2-7; no reliable D call. The CDR3 DNA reads as TGTGCCAGCAGGGGCTACGGCTACGAGCAGTACTTC. Translation: CASRGYGYEQYF.